A single sample is the source of the 29 T cell receptor beta chains below, sequenced in a study of cytomegalovirus exposure and HLA in healthy donors. PCR amplification relied on 60 Vbeta primers (plus 13 Jbeta primers). The assay was immunoSEQ multiplex PCR, and TCRdb's table has in-frame clones only and misses some. The table shows some 110,000 clones, with 60% to 75% occurring only once. The sample taken for sequencing was PBMCs. These receptors came from a woman in her forties or fifties in good health and CMV-seropositive.

Comments on this clone: The junction departs from germline at one end; a sequencing error may be responsible. DNA for the CDR3: TGTGCCAGCAGTGAAGGGCAGTATAACTATGGCGACACCTTC. Protein product: CASSEGQYNYGDTF. The chain employs TRBV6-1 and TRBJ1-2; D gene ambiguous. The CDR3 loop spans 14 amino acids. Germline V gene data show CDR1 as MNHNS and CDR2 as SASEGT.

The chain has TRBV28 and TRBJ2-1, with D tentatively TRBD2 (7 bases). Per the germline V gene, CDR1 is MDHEN and CDR2 is SYDVKM. Trimming pared 7 bases from V and 2 bases from J, leaving 21 bases between. This CDR3 comprises 17 residues. The CDR3 here is CASNSPWRGGTYNEQFF. The CDR3 nucleotides are TGTGCCAGCAATTCCCCATGGAGGGGGGGGACCTACAATGAGCAGTTCTTC.

The chain couples TRBV7-9 to TRBJ1-1; D gene ambiguous. The V and J ends lost 5 bases and 4 bases respectively, with 14 bases between them. CDR1 is SEHNR, CDR2 FQNEAQ, per germline (reference sequence). CDR3 size: 14 residues. The CDR3 DNA reads as TGTGCCAGCAGCCCCCACGCCGGGTTCACTGAAGCTTTCTTT. Translated, it gives CASSPHAGFTEAFF.

This clone has just a few counts. This chain connects TRBV28 to TRBJ2-6, with D possibly TRBD2 on 7 matching bases. The germline gives CDR1 MDHEN, CDR2 SYDVKM. V dropped 6 bases and J dropped 1 base, with 13 bases sitting between them. There are 16 residues in the CDR3. CDR3 amino acids: CASRGRGASGANVLTF. The DNA of the CDR3 is TGTGCCAGCAGAGGGAGGGGGGCATCTGGGGCCAACGTCCTGACTTTC.

J is TRBJ1-4 and V is TRBV18, with D possibly being TRBD1 (6 bases). The length of the CDR3 is 16 residues. Deletions cut 5 bases from V and 3 bases from J, with 16 bases between. Germline V gene sequence: CDR1 KGHSH, CDR2 LQKENI. DNA of the CDR3: TGTGCCAGCTCATCTCTTCGTAGGGGGTCTAATGAAAAACTGTTTTTT. Amino acids: CASSSLRRGSNEKLFF.

The table lists this clone with a few counts. V usage is TRBV6-5 and J usage is TRBJ2-5; TRBD2 might be the D (5 bases). V was clipped by 5 bases and J by 8 bases, with 12 bases between them. CDR3 length: 12 amino acids. Germline V gene lookup returns CDR1 MNHEY and CDR2 SVGAGI. This CDR3 reads CASSPDGDTQYF. DNA for the CDR3: TGTGCCAGCAGTCCAGACGGGGATACCCAGTACTTC.

A single count supports this clone. V is TRBV6-1 and J is TRBJ2-7, with D hard to call. From germline, CDR1 is MNHNS and CDR2 SASEGT. V was clipped by 11 bases and J by 4 bases, with 18 bases between them. The CDR3 runs 13 residues. In DNA, the CDR3 is TGTGCCTCTCTACTTAGGAGAGGATACGAGCAGTACTTC. It yields the protein CASLLRRGYEQYF.

The V gene is TRBV2, the J gene TRBJ1-2; D gene ambiguous. The CDR3 totals 14 residues. V was clipped by 9 bases and J by 6 bases, with 20 bases between them. Germline V CDR1 and CDR2: SNHLY, FYNNEI. The CDR3 coding sequence is TGTGCCAGAGAGAACCGTCAGGCGGGAGATGGCTACACCTTC. This encodes CARENRQAGDGYTF.

CDR3 loop: CASSQDYGTGSKAFF. The CDR3 DNA reads as TGTGCCAGCAGCCAAGATTACGGGACAGGGAGTAAAGCTTTCTTT. This chain connects TRBV14 to TRBJ1-1; 9 bases are shared with TRBD1. The CDR3 covers 15 residues. V shed 0 bases, J shed 9 bases, and the junction held 8 bases outside the gene matches. The germline CDR1 and CDR2 sequences are SGHDN and FVKESK.

The gene calls are TRBV5-1 and TRBJ1-2; TRBD1 agrees at 7 bases. The CDR3 loop spans 14 amino acids. Germline loops: CDR1 SGHRS, CDR2 YFSETQ. V shed 5 bases, J shed 6 bases, and the junction held 10 bases outside the gene matches. The CDR3 DNA reads as TGCGCCAGCAGGACGGTGACAGGGTTTGATGGCTACACCTTC. Translating gives CASRTVTGFDGYTF. Full variable domain (outside the CDR3, taken from reference TRBV5-1 and TRBJ1-2): KAGVTQTPRYLIKTRGQQVTLSCSPISGHRSVSWYQQTPGQGLQFLFEYFSETQRNKGNFPGRFSGRQFSNSRSEMNVSTLELGDSALYLCASRTVTGFDGYTFGSGTRLTVV.

To note about this clone: Other DNA sequences in the same sample also yield this CDR3. This chain joins TRBV18 and TRBJ2-7; 13 positions agree with TRBD2. Germline assignment: CDR1 KGHSH and CDR2 LQKENI. The CDR3 has 15 residues. Germline trimming cut 3 bases from V and 2 bases from J; bases unmatched to any gene: 1. The CDR3 DNA sequence: TGTGCCAGCTCACCTACTAGCGGGGGGGCCTACGAGCAGTACTTC. It is translated as CASSPTSGGAYEQYF. The whole variable domain, remainder taken from reference TRBV18 and TRBJ2-7, is NAGVMQNPRHLVRRRGQEARLRCSPMKGHSHVYWYRQLPEEGLKFMVYLQKENIIDESGMPKERFSAEFPKEGPSILRIQQVVRGDSAAYFCASSPTSGGAYEQYFGPGTRLTVT.

V is TRBV7-8 and J is TRBJ1-5; TRBD1 is a possible D gene (5 bases). Germline V lookup: CDR1 SGHVS, CDR2 FQNEAQ. This CDR3 has 15 amino acids. V was cut by 2 bases and J by 5 bases, with 13 bases left in between. CDR3 sequence reads: CASSLWGTVDQPQHF. The CDR3 DNA follows: TGTGCCAGCAGCTTATGGGGCACAGTTGATCAGCCCCAGCATTTT.

This clone was seen only a few times. The genes are TRBV6-6 and TRBJ2-7; a possible D gene is TRBD2 (6 bases). The CDR3 extends over 12 amino acids. The V end lost 6 bases, the J end lost 2 bases, and 8 bases lay between the germline ends. The germline gives CDR1 MNHNY, CDR2 SVGAGI (reference sequence). As DNA, the CDR3 is TGTGCCAGCAGGACGGGGGCCTACGAGCAGTACTTC. It encodes CASRTGAYEQYF.

This clone has only one observation. The chain employs TRBV27 and TRBJ2-7; 9 bases map to TRBD1. This CDR3 contains 16 residues. Germline values: CDR1 MNHEY, CDR2 SMNVEV (reference sequence). The V and J ends lost 5 bases and 1 base, in that order; junction bases with no gene match: 9. This chain's CDR3 is CASSQWDRERSYEQYF. In DNA, the CDR3 is TGTGCCAGCAGTCAGTGGGACAGGGAAAGATCCTACGAGCAGTACTTC.

The chain joins TRBV11-2 to TRBJ2-5; a possible D gene is TRBD1 (6 bases). This CDR3 contains 14 residues. Trimming took 5 bases from V and 2 from J, leaving 12 bases between them. Germline lookup yields CDR1 SGHAT and CDR2 FQNNGV. CDR3 sequence reads: CASSLTRGQETQYF. CDR3 bases: TGTGCCAGCAGCCTAACTAGGGGGCAAGAGACCCAGTACTTC.

This clone has more than one count but fewer than ten. V usage is TRBV6-1 and J usage is TRBJ2-1; 12 positions match TRBD2. There are 15 residues in the CDR3. V was pared by 8 bases and J by 6 bases, with 8 bases of the junction left unmatched. Germline-derived CDR1 and CDR2 are MNHNS and SASEGT. CDR3 nucleotides: TGTGCCAGCTTTCTAGCGGGGGGGCCTATCAATGAGCAGTTCTTC. Amino acid sequence: CASFLAGGPINEQFF.

This chain connects TRBV29-1 to TRBJ1-2; D uncertain. Trimming cost V 1 base and J 5 bases, with 11 bases left between them. Germline V CDR1 and CDR2: SQVTM, ANQGSEA. CDR3 length equals 13 residues. The CDR3 DNA is TGCAGCGTTGAAGCGCCAGGAAGGTATGGCTACACCTTC. Its protein product is CSVEAPGRYGYTF.

In nucleotides, the CDR3 is TGTGCCAGCAGTGTCCAGGGTGGAAACACCATATATTTT. It is translated as CASSVQGGNTIYF. The rearrangement joins TRBV6-1 to TRBJ1-3, with D possibly matching TRBD1 (5 bases). Germline CDR1 is MNHNS and CDR2 is SASEGT. The CDR3 sequence is 13 residues long. With 4 bases removed from V and 3 bases from J, the gap between germline ends came to 7 bases.

J is TRBJ2-1 and V is TRBV6-1; D is ambiguous. Germline assignment: CDR1 MNHNS and CDR2 SASEGT. Between the trimmed V and J ends, which lost 9 bases and 4 bases, there was a span of 16 bases. The CDR3 spans 14 residues. DNA for the CDR3: TGTGCCAGTGCTAACTCAATTTCTTACAATGAGCAGTTCTTC. Its protein is CASANSISYNEQFF.

About this clone itself: The junction departs from the called germline gene at one end, perhaps through a read error. The V call is TRBV2, the J call TRBJ1-4; a possible D gene is TRBD1 (6 bases). CDR1 and CDR2 (germline): SNHLY, FYNNEI. This CDR3 has 18 residues. CDR3 sequence: CASKGEDVDPKVPGKNCW. The CDR3 DNA reads as TGTGCCAGCAAGGGGGAAGATGTAGATCCTAAAGTTCCGGGGAAAAACTGTTGG.

J is TRBJ1-2 and V is TRBV6-5; tentatively, D is TRBD1 (6 bases). This CDR3 has 15 residues. Germline CDR1 and CDR2: MNHEY and SVGAGI. The V gene lost 11 bases and the J gene lost 6 bases, with 25 bases spanning the gap. CDR3: CASAAGAKNLHGYTF. The DNA for the CDR3 is TGTGCCTCAGCCGCAGGGGCCAAAAATCTCCATGGCTACACCTTC.

This clone was observed a single time. CDR3 nucleotide sequence: TGCGCCAGCAGCTTGACAGGGGCTGCCTACGAGCAGTACTTC. Protein product: CASSLTGAAYEQYF. J is TRBJ2-7 and V is TRBV5-1; 7 bases are shared with TRBD1. Per germline, CDR1 SGHRS and CDR2 YFSETQ. With V trimmed by 1 base and J by 2 bases, 3 bases remained unmatched. The CDR3 contains 14 residues.

V is TRBV5-1 and J is TRBJ1-6; D ambiguous. Germline loops: CDR1 SGHRS, CDR2 YFSETQ. This CDR3 spans 15 amino acids. Trimming shortened V by 3 bases and J by 8 bases, and 15 bases separated the two germline ends. The CDR3 sequence: CASSWRPPLDSPLHF. The CDR3 coding sequence is TGCGCCAGCAGCTGGCGGCCCCCACTTGATTCACCCCTCCACTTT.

The chain uses TRBV4-2 and TRBJ2-1, with 9 nucleotides matching TRBD2. This CDR3 is 18 amino acids long. Trimming cost V 0 bases and J 11 bases; bases outside gene matches: 17. From germline, CDR1 is LGHNA and CDR2 YNFKEQ. The CDR3 DNA is TGTGCCAGCAGCCAAGATCTTGGCGGGGGGGCCCTATCGACCCAGCAGTTCTTC. Residues: CASSQDLGGGALSTQQFF.

The sample holds one count of this clone. The chain recombines TRBV19 with TRBJ2-2; D may be TRBD1 (6 bases). This CDR3 region has 18 residues. The V gene's germline CDR1 is LNHDA and CDR2 SQIVND (reference sequence). The V end was cut by 1 base, the J end by 1 base, with 16 bases between. The CDR3 region is CASSIGTATAGNTGELFF. The CDR3 DNA reads as TGTGCCAGTAGTATAGGGACAGCCACAGCTGGGAACACCGGGGAGCTGTTTTTT.

CDR3 amino acids: CASSSQAGVETQYF. The DNA for the CDR3 is TGTGCCAGCAGTTCCCAAGCGGGGGTGGAGACCCAGTACTTC. V and J are TRBV6-5 and TRBJ2-5; 8 bases fit TRBD2. The junction had 6 bases not matched to a gene; V was cut back by 4 bases and J by 5 bases. CDR1 and CDR2 (germline): MNHEY, SVGAGI. CDR3 length: 14 residues.

The chain links TRBV28 to TRBJ1-5, with D perhaps TRBD1 (5 bases). Germline values: CDR1 MDHEN, CDR2 SYDVKM. The V and J ends lost 6 bases and 3 bases respectively, with 9 bases between them. CDR3 length: 13 amino acids. The CDR3 DNA follows: TGTGCCAGCAGCGACAGATACAATCAGCCCCAGCATTTT. As protein: CASSDRYNQPQHF. Full variable domain (outside the CDR3, taken from reference TRBV28 and TRBJ1-5): DVKVTQSSRYLVKRTGEKVFLECVQDMDHENMFWYRQDPGLGLRLIYFSYDVKMKEKGDIPEGYSVSREKKERFSLILESASTNQTSMYLCASSDRYNQPQHFGDGTRLSIL.

This chain uses TRBV5-8 with TRBJ2-7; TRBD2 aligns across 7 bases. The CDR3 is 15 residues long. V lost 2 bases, J lost 1 base, and 6 bases stayed unmatched. The germline V gene encodes CDR1 SGHTS and CDR2 YDEGEE. The CDR3 region has the DNA TGTGCCAGCAGCTTCGGGCTAGCGGAGTCCTACGAGCAGTACTTC. Amino acid sequence: CASSFGLAESYEQYF.

V and J are TRBV29-1 and TRBJ1-2, with a tentative D call TRBD1 (6 bases). CDR1 SQVTM and CDR2 ANQGSEA come from the germline V gene. CDR3 length: 12 amino acids. V lost 4 bases and J 4 bases, leaving 10 bases between the germline ends. The CDR3 DNA reads TGCAGCGTTGTTGAGACAGGCTATGGCTACACCTTC. Translation: CSVVETGYGYTF.